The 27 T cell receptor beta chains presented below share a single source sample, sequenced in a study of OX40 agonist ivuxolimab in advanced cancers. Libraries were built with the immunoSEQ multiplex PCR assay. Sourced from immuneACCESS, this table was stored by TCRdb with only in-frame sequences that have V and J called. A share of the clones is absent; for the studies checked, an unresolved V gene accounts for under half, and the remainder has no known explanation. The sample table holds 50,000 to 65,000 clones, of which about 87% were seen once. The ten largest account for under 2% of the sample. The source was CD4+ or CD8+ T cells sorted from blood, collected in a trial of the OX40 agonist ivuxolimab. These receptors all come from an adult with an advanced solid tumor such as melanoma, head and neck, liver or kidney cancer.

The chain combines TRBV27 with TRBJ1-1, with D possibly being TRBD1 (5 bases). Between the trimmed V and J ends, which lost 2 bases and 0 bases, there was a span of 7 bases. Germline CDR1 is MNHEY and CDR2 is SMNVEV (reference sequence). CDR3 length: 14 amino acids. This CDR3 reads CASSLRGLNTEAFF. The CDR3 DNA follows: TGTGCCAGCAGTTTAAGGGGATTGAACACTGAAGCTTTCTTT.

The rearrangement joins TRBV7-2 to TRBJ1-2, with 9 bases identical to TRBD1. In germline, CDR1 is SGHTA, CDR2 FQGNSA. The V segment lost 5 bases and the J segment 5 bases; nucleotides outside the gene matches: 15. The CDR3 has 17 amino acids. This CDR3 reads CASSVGQGSFDYYGYTF. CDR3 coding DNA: TGTGCCAGCAGCGTAGGACAGGGGTCTTTTGACTATTATGGCTACACCTTC.

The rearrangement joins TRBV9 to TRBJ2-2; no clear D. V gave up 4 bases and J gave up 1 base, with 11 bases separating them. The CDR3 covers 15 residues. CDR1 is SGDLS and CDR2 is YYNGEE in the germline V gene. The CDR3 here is CASSPTTKNTGELFF. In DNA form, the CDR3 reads TGTGCCAGCAGCCCCACGACCAAGAACACCGGGGAGCTGTTTTTT.

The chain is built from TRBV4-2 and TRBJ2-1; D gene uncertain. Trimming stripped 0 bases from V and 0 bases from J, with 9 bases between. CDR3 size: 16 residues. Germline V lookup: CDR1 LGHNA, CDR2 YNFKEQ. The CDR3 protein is CASSQDHSRSYNEQFF. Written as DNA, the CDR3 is TGTGCCAGCAGCCAAGATCACTCACGCTCCTACAATGAGCAGTTCTTC.

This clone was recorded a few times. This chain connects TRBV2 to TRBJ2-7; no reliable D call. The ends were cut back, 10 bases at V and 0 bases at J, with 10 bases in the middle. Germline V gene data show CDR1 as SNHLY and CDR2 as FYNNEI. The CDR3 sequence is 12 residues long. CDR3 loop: CATGQSSYEQYV. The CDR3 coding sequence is TGTGCCACCGGGCAGAGCTCCTACGAGCAGTACGTC.

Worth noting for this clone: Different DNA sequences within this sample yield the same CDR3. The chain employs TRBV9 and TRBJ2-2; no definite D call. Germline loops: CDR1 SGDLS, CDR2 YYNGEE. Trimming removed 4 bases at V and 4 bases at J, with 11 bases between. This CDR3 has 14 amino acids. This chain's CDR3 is CASSPPGSTGELFF. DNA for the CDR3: TGTGCCAGCAGCCCCCCCGGGTCCACCGGGGAGCTGTTTTTT.

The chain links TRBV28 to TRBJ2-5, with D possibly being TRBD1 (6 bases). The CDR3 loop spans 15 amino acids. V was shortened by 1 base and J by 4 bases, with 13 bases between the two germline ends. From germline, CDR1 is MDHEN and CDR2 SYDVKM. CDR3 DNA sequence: TGTGCCAGCAGTTTATCTGGGGGCACATTAGAGACCCAGTACTTC. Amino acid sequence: CASSLSGGTLETQYF.

CDR3 sequence reads: CASSFGGENTGELFF. The CDR3 DNA follows: TGTGCCAGCAGTTTTGGAGGGGAGAACACCGGGGAGCTGTTTTTT. The chain carries TRBV28 and TRBJ2-2, with a weak D call TRBD2 (6 bases). The CDR3 extends over 15 amino acids. CDR1 and CDR2 (germline): MDHEN, SYDVKM. Trimming took off 3 bases at V and 1 base at J, with 9 bases between the two ends.

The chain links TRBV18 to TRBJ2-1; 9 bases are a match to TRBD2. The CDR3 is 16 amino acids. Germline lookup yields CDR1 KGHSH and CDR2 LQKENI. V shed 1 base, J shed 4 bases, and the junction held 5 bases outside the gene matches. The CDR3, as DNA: TGTGCCAGCTCACCACGAGCGGGGGGAACTTACAATGAGCAGTTCTTC. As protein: CASSPRAGGTYNEQFF.

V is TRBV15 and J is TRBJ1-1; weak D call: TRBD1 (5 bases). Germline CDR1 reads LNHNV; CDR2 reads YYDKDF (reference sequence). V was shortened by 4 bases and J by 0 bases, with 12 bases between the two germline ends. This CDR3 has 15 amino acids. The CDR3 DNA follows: TGTGCCACCAGCACCAGGGCGGGGGTGAACACTGAAGCTTTCTTT. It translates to CATSTRAGVNTEAFF.

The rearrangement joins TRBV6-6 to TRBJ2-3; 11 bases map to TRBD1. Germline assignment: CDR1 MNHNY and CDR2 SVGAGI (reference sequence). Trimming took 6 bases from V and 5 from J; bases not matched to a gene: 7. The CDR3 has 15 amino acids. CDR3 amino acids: CASRAGTGGIDTQYF. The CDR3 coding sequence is TGTGCCAGCAGGGCCGGGACAGGGGGGATAGATACGCAGTATTTT.

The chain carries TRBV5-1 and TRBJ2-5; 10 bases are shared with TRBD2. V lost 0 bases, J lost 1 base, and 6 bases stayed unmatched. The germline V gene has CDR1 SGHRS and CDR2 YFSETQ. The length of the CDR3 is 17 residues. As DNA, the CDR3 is TGCGCCAGCAGCTTGGAAAAAGTAGCGGGAGGCCAAGAGACCCAGTACTTC. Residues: CASSLEKVAGGQETQYF.

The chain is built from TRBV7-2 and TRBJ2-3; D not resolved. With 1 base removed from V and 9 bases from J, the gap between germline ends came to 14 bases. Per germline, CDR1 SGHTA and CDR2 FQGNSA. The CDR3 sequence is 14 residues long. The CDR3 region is CASSLGSTPATQYF. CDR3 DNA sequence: TGTGCCAGCAGCTTAGGCTCCACCCCGGCGACGCAGTATTTT.

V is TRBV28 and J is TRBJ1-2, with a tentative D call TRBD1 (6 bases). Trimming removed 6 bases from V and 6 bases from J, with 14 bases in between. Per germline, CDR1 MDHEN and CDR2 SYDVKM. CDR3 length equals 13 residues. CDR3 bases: TGTGCCAGCAGCCGGACAGTTCTCAATGGCTACACCTTC. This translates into CASSRTVLNGYTF.

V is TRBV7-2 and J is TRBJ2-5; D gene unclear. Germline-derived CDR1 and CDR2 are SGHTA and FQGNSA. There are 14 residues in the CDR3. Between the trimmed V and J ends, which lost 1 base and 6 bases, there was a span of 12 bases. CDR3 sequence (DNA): TGTGCCAGCAGCTTAGGAGGCGCGGAAAAGACCCAGTACTTC. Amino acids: CASSLGGAEKTQYF.

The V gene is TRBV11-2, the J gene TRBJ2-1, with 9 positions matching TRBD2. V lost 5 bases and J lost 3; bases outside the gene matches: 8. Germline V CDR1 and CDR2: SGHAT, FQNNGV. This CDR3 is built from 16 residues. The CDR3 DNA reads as TGTGCCAGCAGCCCCCTGAGAGCGGGGGGCTACAATGAGCAGTTCTTC. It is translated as CASSPLRAGGYNEQFF.

Here the CDR3 reads CASSPFLNTEAFF. In DNA form, the CDR3 reads TGTGCCAGCAGCCCTTTCCTGAACACTGAAGCTTTCTTT. The J gene is TRBJ1-1, the V gene TRBV14; the D is unclear. V lost 4 bases and J lost 0, with 6 bases in between. Germline-derived CDR1 and CDR2 are SGHDN and FVKESK. The CDR3 has 13 amino acids. Supplemented by reference TRBV14 and TRBJ1-1, the full variable domain reads EAGVTQFPSHSVIEKGQTVTLRCDPISGHDNLYWYRRVMGKEIKFLLHFVKESKQDESGMPNNRFLAERTGGTYSTLKVQPAELEDSGVYFCASSPFLNTEAFFGQGTRLTVV.

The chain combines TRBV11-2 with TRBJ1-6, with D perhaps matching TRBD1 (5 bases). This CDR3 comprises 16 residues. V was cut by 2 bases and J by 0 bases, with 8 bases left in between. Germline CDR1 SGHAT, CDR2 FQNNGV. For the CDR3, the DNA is TGTGCCAGCAGCTTAAGACAGAGCTCCTATAATTCACCCCTCCACTTT. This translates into CASSLRQSSYNSPLHF.

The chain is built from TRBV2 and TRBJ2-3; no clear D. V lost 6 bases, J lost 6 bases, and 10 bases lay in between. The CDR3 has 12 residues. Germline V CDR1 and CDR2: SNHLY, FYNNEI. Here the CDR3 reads CASRIVGDTQYF. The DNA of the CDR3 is TGTGCCAGCAGGATCGTTGGGGATACGCAGTATTTT.

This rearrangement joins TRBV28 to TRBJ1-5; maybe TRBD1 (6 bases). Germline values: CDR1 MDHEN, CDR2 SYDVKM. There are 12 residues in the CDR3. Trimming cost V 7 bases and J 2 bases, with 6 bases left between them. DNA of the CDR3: TGTGCCAGCACAGGGGGCAATCAGCCCCAGCATTTT. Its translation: CASTGGNQPQHF.

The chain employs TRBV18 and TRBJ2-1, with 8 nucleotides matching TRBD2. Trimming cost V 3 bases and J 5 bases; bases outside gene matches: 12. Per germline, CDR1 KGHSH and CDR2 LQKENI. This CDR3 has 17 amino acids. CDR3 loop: CASSPTLAGGANNEQFF. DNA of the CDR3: TGTGCCAGCTCACCCACATTAGCCGGGGGGGCAAACAATGAGCAGTTCTTC.

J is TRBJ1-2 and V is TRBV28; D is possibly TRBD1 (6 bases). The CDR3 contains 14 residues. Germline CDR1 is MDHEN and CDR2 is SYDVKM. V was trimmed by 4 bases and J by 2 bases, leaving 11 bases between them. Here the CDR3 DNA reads TGTGCCAGCAGTTCCACAACAGGGAACTATGGCTACACCTTC. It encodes CASSSTTGNYGYTF.

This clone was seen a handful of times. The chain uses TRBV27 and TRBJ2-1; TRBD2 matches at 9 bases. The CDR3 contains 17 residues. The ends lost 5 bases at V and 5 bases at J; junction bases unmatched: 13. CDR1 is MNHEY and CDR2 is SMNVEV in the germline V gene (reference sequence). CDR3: CASSPSPGTSRNNEQFF. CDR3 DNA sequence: TGTGCCAGCAGTCCCAGTCCCGGGACTAGCCGGAACAATGAGCAGTTCTTC.

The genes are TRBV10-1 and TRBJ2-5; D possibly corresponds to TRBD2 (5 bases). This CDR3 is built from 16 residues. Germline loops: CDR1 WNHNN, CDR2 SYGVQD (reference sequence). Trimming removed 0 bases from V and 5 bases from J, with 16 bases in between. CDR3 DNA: TGCGCCAGCAGTGAGTCGTTTATGGCTAGCCGGGAGACCCAGTACTTC. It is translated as CASSESFMASRETQYF.

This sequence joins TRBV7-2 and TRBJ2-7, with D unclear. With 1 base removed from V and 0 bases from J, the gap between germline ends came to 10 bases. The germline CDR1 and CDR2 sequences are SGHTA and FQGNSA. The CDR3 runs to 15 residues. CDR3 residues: CASSLGSGPSYEQYF. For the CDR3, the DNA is TGTGCCAGCAGCTTAGGGTCCGGGCCCTCCTACGAGCAGTACTTC.

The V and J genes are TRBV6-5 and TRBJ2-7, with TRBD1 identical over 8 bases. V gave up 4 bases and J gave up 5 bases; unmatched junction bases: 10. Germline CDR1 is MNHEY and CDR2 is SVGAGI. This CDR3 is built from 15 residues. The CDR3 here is CASSLTGGLSDEQYF. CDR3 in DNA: TGTGCCAGCAGTTTAACAGGGGGGCTGAGTGACGAGCAGTACTTC.

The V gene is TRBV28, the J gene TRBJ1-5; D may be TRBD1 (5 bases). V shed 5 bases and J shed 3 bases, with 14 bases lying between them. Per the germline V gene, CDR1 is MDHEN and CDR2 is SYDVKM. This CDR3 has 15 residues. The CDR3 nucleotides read TGTGCCAGCAGTAAGAACAGGCTCCTCAATCAGCCCCAGCATTTT. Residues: CASSKNRLLNQPQHF.